The table lists the clone carrying this T cell receptor beta chain with many counts. Its antigen remains unidentified. The library was built from roughly 400 ng RNA with molecular barcoded adaptors for alpha/delta and beta/gamma chains. TCRdb re-analysed the reads in MiXCR, keeping a single row per CDR3 protein. Of fewer than 90,000 distinct CDR3 sequences listed, approximately 13% are singletons. This CDR3 has 13 residues. With V trimmed by 7 bases and J by 6 bases, 8 bases remained unmatched. Per germline, CDR1 SNHLY and CDR2 FYNNEI. This sample is part of a study of read filtering for tumor transcriptome and immune sequencing. At the level of the study: Revised staging placed fewer than ten patients in R-ISS I, 15 to 20 in II, roughly 7 in III. Transcriptome libraries were built from DNase-treated RNA.

Whole-study findings and limits: Roughly 79% of IR-seq clonotypes had one read, totaling approximately 3.3% of reads; RNA-seq: about 70% and 40%.

This chain connects TRBV2 to TRBJ2-7; 8 nucleotides align to TRBD2. Sequenced material: a population of CD138-negative cells sorted from bone marrow. The receptor comes from a donor over 35 with multiple myeloma. The CDR3 loop reads CASKRGSGSEQYF. As DNA, the CDR3 is TGTGCCAGCAAAAGGGGAAGCGGGAGCGAGCAGTACTTC.